This is a list of T cell receptor beta chains from one sample in a study of response to subunit inactivated influenza vaccine. Using its own MiXCR run on the RT-PCR reads, TCRdb lists one record per CDR3 protein. The top ten clones hold under 15% of a sample with approximately 500,000 distinct CDR3 sequences, 13% of them seen once. Here the sequenced sample was PBMCs from blood, taken about 40 days after vaccination. All receptors come from a man aged 50-59 years who received an inactivated influenza vaccine. Both conserved end residues are part of each CDR3. D genes are given only for firm matches. Clone size is stated in some rows and not others, as once, few, many or a class when expanded.

TRBV5-1	TRBJ2-7	few	NA	CASSLVGQLEYEQYF	TGCGCCAGCAGCTTGGTTGGACAGCTTGAATACGAGCAGTACTTC
TRBV29-1	TRBJ2-7	many	NA	CSAVIIGYEQYF	TGCAGCGCTGTAATTATTGGGTACGAGCAGTACTTC
TRBV7-8	TRBJ2-4	few	TRBD1	CASSLAHRGSKNIQYF	TGTGCCAGCAGCTTAGCCCACAGGGGTTCCAAAAACATTCAGTACTTC
TRBV7-8	TRBJ2-3	NA	TRBD2	CASSLVTGGTDTQYF	TGTGCCAGCAGCTTAGTCACGGGGGGAACAGATACGCAGTATTTT
TRBV28	TRBJ2-7	few	NA	CASSFKGYEQYF	TGTGCCAGCAGTTTCAAGGGTTACGAGCAGTACTTC
TRBV7-2	TRBJ2-1	NA	NA	CASSLKIRGNEQFF	TGTGCCAGCAGCTTAAAAATTAGGGGCAATGAGCAGTTCTTC
TRBV9	TRBJ2-2	NA	NA	CASSVKWGATGELFF	TGTGCCAGCAGCGTAAAATGGGGCGCGACCGGGGAGCTGTTTTTT
TRBV15	TRBJ1-5	many	NA	CATSIWGTANQPQHF	TGTGCCACCAGCATATGGGGTACAGCAAATCAGCCCCAGCATTTT
TRBV14	TRBJ2-5	NA	NA	CASSRDLGTQYF	TGTGCCAGCAGCCGAGACTTGGGGACCCAGTACTTC
TRBV5-5	TRBJ2-3	many	TRBD2	CASSPRVSGGTDTQYF	TGTGCCAGCAGCCCCCGGGTTAGCGGGGGCACAGATACGCAGTATTTT
TRBV5-1	TRBJ2-7	NA	NA	CASSQSRDLNYVVEQYF	TGCGCCAGCAGCCAGTCCCGGGACTTAAACTACGTCGTGGAGCAGTACTTC
TRBV15	TRBJ2-2	many	NA	CATSSTGPGELFF	TGTGCCACCAGCAGTACAGGGCCCGGGGAGCTGTTTTTT
TRBV10-3	TRBJ2-7	many	NA	CAIRKDSGGYNEQYF	TGTGCCATCAGAAAAGACAGTGGGGGTTACAACGAGCAGTACTTC
TRBV20-1	TRBJ1-5	few	NA	CSTTRGGNQPQHF	TGCAGTACAACTCGGGGGGGGAATCAGCCCCAGCATTTT
TRBV29-1	TRBJ2-2	few	TRBD1	CSVVGTGTGELFF	TGCAGCGTTGTTGGGACAGGGACCGGGGAGCTGTTTTTT
TRBV9	TRBJ1-4	NA	NA	CASSGEGSNEKLFF	TGTGCCAGCAGCGGAGAGGGGTCTAATGAAAAACTGTTTTTT
TRBV20-1	TRBJ2-2	many	TRBD2	CSAAGTRTRELFF	TGCAGTGCCGCCGGGACTAGAACTCGGGAGCTGTTTTTT
TRBV15	TRBJ1-5	NA	NA	CATSREPRISGFGNQPQHF	TGTGCCACCAGCAGAGAGCCCAGAATATCGGGGTTCGGCAATCAGCCCCAGCATTTT
TRBV2	TRBJ2-1	NA	NA	CTCSRNSGPLSLGYNEQFF	TGTACCTGCAGTCGTAATAGCGGCCCTCTGAGCCTGGGCTACAATGAGCAGTTCTTC
TRBV27	TRBJ2-7	NA	NA	CASSRRQPSSYEQYF	TGTGCCAGCAGTCGACGACAGCCGAGCTCCTACGAGCAGTACTTC
TRBV20-1	TRBJ2-5	many	TRBD2	CSAPRSSGQETQYF	TGCAGTGCTCCCCGGTCTAGCGGCCAAGAGACCCAGTACTTC
TRBV12-3/TRBV12-4	TRBJ2-2	few	NA	CASGYSGELFF	TGTGCCAGTGGGTACTCCGGGGAGCTGTTTTTT
TRBV24-1	TRBJ2-5	NA	NA	CATSDSWEETQYF	TGTGCCACCAGTGATAGTTGGGAAGAGACCCAGTACTTC
TRBV6-5	TRBJ1-5	many	NA	CASSLFRDSNQPQHF	TGTGCCAGCAGTTTGTTCCGGGACAGCAATCAGCCCCAGCATTTT
TRBV15	TRBJ2-7	NA	NA	CATSRDGARTYEQYF	TGTGCCACCAGCAGAGATGGGGCACGGACCTACGAGCAGTACTTC
TRBV27	TRBJ2-1	many	TRBD1	CASSFDRGNEQFF	TGTGCCAGCAGTTTTGACAGGGGGAATGAGCAGTTCTTC
TRBV6-1	TRBJ1-1	few	NA	CASSTKRGTEAFF	TGTGCCAGCAGTACAAAAAGGGGGACTGAAGCTTTCTTT
TRBV5-6	TRBJ1-6	few	NA	CASSSGTGDHSPLHF	TGTGCCAGCAGCTCGGGGACCGGAGATCATTCACCCCTCCACTTT
TRBV12-3/TRBV12-4	TRBJ2-1	NA	NA	CASSLARTSYSEQFF	TGTGCCAGCAGTTTAGCGCGGACTTCGTACAGTGAGCAGTTCTTC
TRBV29-1	TRBJ2-7	few	NA	CSVYGLDSYEQYF	TGCAGCGTCTACGGCTTGGACTCCTACGAGCAGTACTTC
TRBV10-3	TRBJ2-1	NA	NA	CAISDSGTDYNERFF	TGTGCCATCAGTGATTCCGGGACGGACTACAATGAGCGGTTCTTC
TRBV7-2	TRBJ2-3	many	TRBD2	CASGRGDAVDTQYF	TGTGCCTCCGGCCGGGGGGACGCAGTAGATACGCAGTATTTT
TRBV24-1	TRBJ2-3	few	NA	CATSSVDTQYF	TGTGCCACCAGTTCTGTAGATACGCAGTATTTT
TRBV28	TRBJ2-5	few	NA	CASSQMRARETQYF	TGTGCCAGCAGCCAAATGAGGGCCCGGGAGACCCAGTACTTC
TRBV12-3/TRBV12-4	TRBJ1-6	NA	NA	CASSPADGNNSPLHF	TGTGCCAGCAGTCCCGCGGACGGTAATAATTCACCCCTCCACTTT
TRBV2	TRBJ1-1	NA	NA	CASSALGGTEAFF	TGTGCCAGCAGCGCATTAGGGGGGACTGAAGCTTTCTTT
TRBV20-1	TRBJ2-7	few	NA	CSASIPGTYEQYF	TGCAGTGCTAGTATACCCGGGACCTACGAGCAGTACTTC
TRBV29-1	TRBJ2-7	NA	TRBD2	CSVRTSGTYEQYF	TGCAGCGTTAGGACTAGCGGGACTTACGAGCAGTACTTC
TRBV9	TRBJ2-7	NA	TRBD2	CASSPGLAGGMYEQYF	TGTGCCAGCAGCCCCGGACTAGCGGGAGGGATGTACGAGCAGTACTTC
TRBV10-3	TRBJ1-5	NA	NA	CAISRDTDQPQHF	TGTGCCATCAGCCGGGACACCGATCAGCCCCAGCATTTT
TRBV11-2	TRBJ2-2	few	TRBD2	CASSFLPTRLAGEAGELFF	TGTGCCAGCAGCTTTCTACCGACCCGACTAGCGGGAGAGGCCGGGGAGCTGTTTTTT
TRBV27	TRBJ2-7	NA	TRBD1	CASPGTGSSYEQYF	TGTGCCAGTCCGGGGACAGGAAGCTCCTACGAGCAGTACTTC
TRBV20-1	TRBJ2-7	NA	TRBD2	CSAKASTSGKNEQYF	TGCAGTGCAAAAGCCTCGACTAGCGGGAAGAACGAGCAGTACTTC
TRBV11-2	TRBJ2-7	many	TRBD1	CASSSPLLDRGALSGEQYF	TGTGCCAGCAGCTCCCCCCTCCTGGACAGGGGGGCTTTAAGTGGCGAGCAGTACTTC
TRBV12-3/TRBV12-4	TRBJ2-7	NA	TRBD1	CASTETGGYEQYF	TGTGCCAGCACCGAGACAGGGGGCTACGAGCAGTACTTC
TRBV5-1	TRBJ2-1	NA	TRBD1	CASSNGQGSYNEQFF	TGCGCCAGCAGCAACGGACAGGGCTCCTACAATGAGCAGTTCTTC
TRBV7-9	TRBJ2-3	few	NA	CASSHTSTDTQYF	TGTGCCAGCAGCCACACTAGCACAGATACGCAGTATTTT
TRBV10-3	TRBJ2-7	NA	NA	CAISESHVSYEQYF	TGTGCCATCAGTGAGTCCCATGTCTCCTACGAGCAGTACTTC
TRBV10-3	TRBJ1-1	NA	NA	CAIMARTNTEAFF	TGTGCCATCATGGCCAGGACAAACACTGAAGCTTTCTTT
TRBV12-3/TRBV12-4	TRBJ1-1	few	NA	CASSLQMNTEAFF	TGTGCCAGCAGTTTACAAATGAACACTGAAGCTTTCTTT
TRBV29-1	TRBJ2-5	NA	TRBD1	CSVVRDRGETQYF	TGCAGCGTTGTAAGGGACAGGGGGGAGACCCAGTACTTC
TRBV12-3/TRBV12-4	TRBJ2-5	NA	NA	CASTQDRWAQYF	TGTGCCAGCACCCAGGACCGGTGGGCCCAGTACTTC
TRBV5-1	TRBJ2-1	few	NA	CASSLVYTYNEQFF	TGCGCCAGCAGCTTGGTTTACACCTACAATGAGCAGTTCTTC
TRBV4-2	TRBJ2-1	few	NA	CASSQDEGVGPSEQFF	TGTGCCAGCAGCCAAGACGAGGGGGTGGGGCCGAGCGAGCAGTTCTTC